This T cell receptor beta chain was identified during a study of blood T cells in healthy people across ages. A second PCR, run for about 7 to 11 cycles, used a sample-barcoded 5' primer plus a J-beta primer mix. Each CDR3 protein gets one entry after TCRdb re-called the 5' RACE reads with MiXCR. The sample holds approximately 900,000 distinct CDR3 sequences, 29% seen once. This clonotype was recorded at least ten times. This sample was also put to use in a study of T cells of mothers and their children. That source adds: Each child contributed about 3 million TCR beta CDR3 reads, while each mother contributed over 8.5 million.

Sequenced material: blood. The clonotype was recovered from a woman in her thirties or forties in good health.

Here the CDR3 reads CASSPGTVLSYEQYF. The CDR3 nucleotides read TGCGCCAGCAGCCCGGGGACAGTCCTCTCCTACGAGCAGTACTTC. The V gene is TRBV5-1, the J gene TRBJ2-7, with 7 bases fitting TRBD1. The germline V gene encodes CDR1 SGHRS and CDR2 YFSETQ. The CDR3 extends over 15 amino acids. V dropped 4 bases and J dropped 0; count of bases not matched to a gene: 7.